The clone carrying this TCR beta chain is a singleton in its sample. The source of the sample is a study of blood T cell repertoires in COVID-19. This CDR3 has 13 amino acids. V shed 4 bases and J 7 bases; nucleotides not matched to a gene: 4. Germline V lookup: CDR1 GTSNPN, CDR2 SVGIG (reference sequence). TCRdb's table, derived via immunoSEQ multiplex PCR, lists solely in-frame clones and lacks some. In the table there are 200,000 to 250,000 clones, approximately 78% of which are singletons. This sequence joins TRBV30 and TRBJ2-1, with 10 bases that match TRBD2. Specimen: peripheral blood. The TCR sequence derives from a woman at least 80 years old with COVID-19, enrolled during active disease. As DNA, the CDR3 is TGTGCCTGGAAGCGGGGGGGTAAGAATGAGCAGTTCTTC. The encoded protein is CAWKRGGKNEQFF.